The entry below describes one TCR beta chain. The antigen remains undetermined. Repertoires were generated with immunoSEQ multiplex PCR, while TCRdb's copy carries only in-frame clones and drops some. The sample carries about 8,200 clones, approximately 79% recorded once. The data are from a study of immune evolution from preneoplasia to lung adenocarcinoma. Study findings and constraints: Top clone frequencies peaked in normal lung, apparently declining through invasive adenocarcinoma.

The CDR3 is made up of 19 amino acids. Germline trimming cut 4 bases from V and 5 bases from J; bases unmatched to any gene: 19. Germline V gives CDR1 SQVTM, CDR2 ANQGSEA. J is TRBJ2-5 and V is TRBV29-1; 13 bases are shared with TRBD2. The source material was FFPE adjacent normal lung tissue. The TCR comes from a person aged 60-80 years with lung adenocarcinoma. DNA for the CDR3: TGCAGCGTTGTATGGACTCCTGGGACTAGCGGGGACGGTCTGGAGACCCAGTACTTC. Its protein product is CSVVWTPGTSGDGLETQYF.